The 31 T cell receptor beta chains below all came from one sample that was sequenced in a study of T-cell reconstitution after alpha-beta-depleted transplantation in children (TCRdb year 2016). The protocol used for the library was PCR. The sequencing machine was an Illumina HiSeq 2500. Molecular barcoding was employed in the preparation of TCR libraries, with unique molecular identifiers being used to normalize TCRbeta repertoire quantification. TCRdb's own reprocessing of the public reads used fastp at Q25 and MiXCR and kept productive beta chains. Entries are consolidated by CDR3 protein sequence, retaining the most common genes and DNA. A total of over 150,000 distinct CDR3 sequences appear in this sample, 6.3% of them only once. The ten largest clones capture under 5% of the sample. The treatment or condition label corresponds to: allogeneic hematopoietic cell transplantation with graft depleted of TCRalphabeta T cells and CD19 B cells.

The sequencing used PBMCs, collected before TCRalphabeta/CD19-depleted stem cell transplant. These receptors all come from a girl less than two years old with combined immunodeficiency, due to receive a stem cell transplant.

This clonotype was seen ten or more times. J is TRBJ2-1 and V is TRBV28; possibly TRBD2 for D (6 bases). The CDR3 loop spans 15 amino acids. The V end lost 8 bases, the J end lost 4 bases, and 18 bases lay between the germline ends. CDR1 and CDR2 from the germline V gene are MDHEN and SYDVKM. CDR3 DNA sequence: TGTGCCAGCTCTCCCTTAGCGGCATTATACAATGAGCAGTTCTTC. It translates to CASSPLAALYNEQFF.

This clonotype has ten or more counts. The chain links TRBV19 to TRBJ1-2; D is ambiguous. The CDR3 is made up of 15 amino acids. V lost 3 bases to trimming and J lost 2 bases, with 13 bases between them. Germline V gene lookup returns CDR1 LNHDA and CDR2 SQIVND (reference sequence). The CDR3 spells CASSISQKLNYGYTF. The CDR3 region has the DNA TGTGCCAGTAGTATCAGCCAGAAGCTGAACTATGGCTACACCTTC.

This clonotype was observed many times. The CDR3 bases are TGTGCCACGAGAGGTCACATTCAGTACTTC. Protein sequence: CATRGHIQYF. The chain combines TRBV28 with TRBJ2-4, with D uncertain. Germline loops: CDR1 MDHEN, CDR2 SYDVKM. Trimming took off 10 bases at V and 8 bases at J, with 9 bases between the two ends. The CDR3 runs 10 residues.

Ten or more counts support this clonotype. This chain links TRBV7-7 with TRBJ1-3; D not certain. Trimming pared 6 bases from V and 1 base from J, leaving 13 bases between. The CDR3 is made up of 15 amino acids. The germline V gene has CDR1 SSHAT and CDR2 FNYEAQ (reference sequence). The CDR3 nucleotides read TGTGCCAGCAGTGAATCGTTTGGATCTGGAAACACCATATATTTT. Its protein product is CASSESFGSGNTIYF.

This clonotype was seen ten or more times. Because the CDR3's place on the DNA is in doubt, the DNA is left out and the CDR3 is given as listed by TCRdb. The V call is TRBV12-3 or TRBV12-4, the J call TRBJ2-5. The CDR3 spans 11 amino acids, including both terminal residues. The CDR3 loop is CASILGETQYF.

In its sample, this clonotype was seen many times. V gene TRBV7-2 combines with J gene TRBJ2-2; D may be TRBD2 (6 bases). The CDR3 totals 15 residues. Between the trimmed V and J ends, which lost 8 bases and 6 bases, there was a span of 19 bases. CDR1 and CDR2 (germline): SGHTA, FQGNSA. The CDR3 nucleotides are TGTGCCAGCTCGAAGGAGGGGTTGTTGGCCGGGGAGCTGTTTTTT. It encodes CASSKEGLLAGELFF.

This clonotype was picked up many times. This chain links TRBV7-9 with TRBJ2-7, with 8 positions matching TRBD1. Germline trimming cut 5 bases from V and 6 bases from J; bases unmatched to any gene: 6. Germline V gene sequence: CDR1 SEHNR, CDR2 FQNEAQ (reference sequence). The CDR3 consists of 13 residues. The CDR3 coding sequence is TGTGCCAGCAGCCCCGGACAGGGAGGCGAGCAGTACTTC. This sequence encodes CASSPGQGGEQYF.

This clonotype appeared many times. The chain uses TRBV7-2 and TRBJ2-6; TRBD1 matches 9 bases. Losses at the gene ends were 5 bases for V and 0 bases for J; bases not matched to a gene: 8. Germline lookup yields CDR1 SGHTA and CDR2 FQGNSA. CDR3 length equals 18 residues. For the CDR3, the DNA is TGTGCCAGCAGCATCCGGGACAGGGTCCTCTCTGGGGCCAACGTCCTGACTTTC. It specifies CASSIRDRVLSGANVLTF. Full variable domain (rest looked up from reference TRBV7-2 and TRBJ2-6): GAGVSQSPSNKVTEKGKDVELRCDPISGHTALYWYRQSLGQGLEFLIYFQGNSAPDKSGLPSDRFSAERTGGSVSTLTIQRTQQEDSAVYLCASSIRDRVLSGANVLTFGAGSRLTVL.

This clonotype was counted many times. The rearrangement uses TRBV7-2 and TRBJ1-3; the match to TRBD1 covers 7 bases. Trimming removed 4 bases from V and 0 bases from J; junction bases left unmatched: 3. The CDR3 has 15 amino acids. CDR1 and CDR2 from the germline V gene are SGHTA and FQGNSA. Here the CDR3 DNA reads TGTGCCAGCAGCTGGTCAGGGGGCTCTGGAAACACCATATATTTT. Translating it yields CASSWSGGSGNTIYF.

This clonotype appeared many times. The V and J genes are TRBV29-1 and TRBJ2-7, with D perhaps TRBD2 (5 bases). V dropped 5 bases and J dropped 3 bases, with 11 bases sitting between them. The V gene's germline CDR1 is SQVTM and CDR2 ANQGSEA. This CDR3 comprises 12 residues. Written as DNA, the CDR3 is TGCAGCGTTTCGGCGGGTCGCTACGAGCAGTACTTC. This encodes CSVSAGRYEQYF.

In this sample, this clonotype turned up many times. The chain carries TRBV25-1 and TRBJ2-3, with TRBD1 matching over 10 bases. CDR3 length: 17 residues. The junction had 9 bases not matched to a gene; V was cut back by 5 bases and J by 1 base. Germline assignment: CDR1 MGHDK and CDR2 SYGVNS. The chain's CDR3 is CASSPLGGTGGTDTQYF. CDR3 in DNA: TGTGCCAGCAGTCCTCTCGGCGGGACAGGGGGCACAGATACGCAGTATTTT.

This clonotype was found a few times. This chain links TRBV18 with TRBJ1-2, with D unclear. Looked up from germline, CDR1 is KGHSH and CDR2 is LQKENI. Trimming cost V 10 bases and J 8 bases, with 5 bases left between them. This CDR3 region has 8 residues. This chain's CDR3 is CAKRGYTF. The CDR3 DNA sequence: TGTGCCAAAAGGGGCTACACCTTC.

Ten or more counts support this clonotype. The CDR3 sequence: CASSQHSYEQYF. The CDR3 bases are TGTGCCAGCAGCCAACACTCCTACGAGCAGTACTTC. The V call is TRBV12-3 or TRBV12-4, the J call TRBJ2-7; D is unclear. The CDR3 extends over 12 amino acids. V was cut by 6 bases and J by 0 bases, with 6 bases left in between.

This clonotype appeared many times. The rearrangement uses TRBV7-2 and TRBJ2-7; possibly TRBD1 for D (6 bases). Germline CDR1 SGHTA, CDR2 FQGNSA. The CDR3 totals 13 residues. V lost 0 bases and J lost 9, with 12 bases in between. CDR3 loop: CASSLANRARQYF. Written as DNA, the CDR3 is TGTGCCAGCAGCTTAGCCAACAGGGCCCGGCAGTACTTC.

This clonotype was seen ten or more times. The CDR3 loop is CSVELGLAGGHTGELFF. CDR3 bases: TGCAGCGTTGAACTCGGACTAGCGGGAGGTCACACCGGGGAGCTGTTTTTT. The genes are TRBV29-1 and TRBJ2-2, with 14 bases fitting TRBD2. This CDR3 is built from 17 residues. J was trimmed by 3 bases and V by 2 bases; bases with no gene match: 5. The germline V gene encodes CDR1 SQVTM and CDR2 ANQGSEA.

This clonotype occurred many times. This chain uses TRBV29-1 with TRBJ2-1; 15 nucleotides match TRBD2. Germline CDR1 is SQVTM and CDR2 is ANQGSEA. The CDR3 covers 15 residues. Trimming at V came to 7 bases and at J to 4 bases, leaving 5 bases not matched to a gene. The chain's CDR3 is CSADGTSGRYNEQFF. CDR3 in DNA: TGCAGCGCCGACGGGACTAGCGGGAGGTACAATGAGCAGTTCTTC.

This clonotype was observed at least ten times. This chain connects TRBV2 to TRBJ1-1, with TRBD1 matching 7 bases. The CDR3 consists of 14 residues. CDR1 and CDR2 from the germline V gene are SNHLY and FYNNEI. V was clipped by 8 bases and J by 4 bases; unmatched bases: 10. This CDR3 reads CASGPRGVGTEAFF. The CDR3 nucleotides read TGTGCCAGCGGACCCAGGGGGGTTGGCACTGAAGCTTTCTTT.

This clonotype was found many times. The V gene is TRBV20-1, the J gene TRBJ2-1; the match to TRBD2 covers 10 bases. The junction had 10 bases not matched to a gene; V was cut back by 5 bases and J by 9 bases. CDR3 length equals 14 residues. In germline, CDR1 is DFQATT, CDR2 SNEGSKA (reference sequence). The CDR3 DNA sequence: TGCAGTGCTTCAGGACTAGCGGCCTCCAGTGAGCAGTTCTTC. This encodes CSASGLAASSEQFF.

V gene TRBV4-3 combines with J gene TRBJ1-2, with 10 nucleotides matching TRBD1. Trimming removed 1 base from V and 4 bases from J; junction bases left unmatched: 3. CDR3 length equals 15 residues. Per the germline V gene, CDR1 is LGHNA and CDR2 is YSLEER. In DNA form, the CDR3 reads TGCGCCAGCAGCCAAGCGACAGGGGGCGGCTATGGCTACACCTTC. Translation gives CASSQATGGGYGYTF.

This clonotype has only a few counts. This CDR3 reads CSASPTSLDTQYF. The CDR3 coding sequence is TGCAGTGCTAGCCCGACTAGCTTAGATACGCAGTATTTT. The genes are TRBV20-1 and TRBJ2-3; 7 bases agree with TRBD2. Germline V gene sequence: CDR1 DFQATT, CDR2 SNEGSKA (reference sequence). The CDR3 spans 13 residues. V shed 3 bases and J 5 bases; nucleotides not matched to a gene: 5.

This clonotype showed up many times. The chain links TRBV12-3 or TRBV12-4 to TRBJ2-3; a possible D gene is TRBD2 (5 bases). CDR3 length equals 13 residues. Deletions cut 6 bases from V and 11 bases from J, with 18 bases between. The CDR3 nucleotides are TGTGCCAGCAGCCCAACTAGGGCCGAGAGGCAGTATTTT. Residues: CASSPTRAERQYF.

In this sample, this clonotype turned up many times. The rearrangement uses TRBV3-1 and TRBJ2-1; D gene ambiguous. V lost 7 bases and J 2 bases, leaving 15 bases between the germline ends. The CDR3 is made up of 15 amino acids. CDR1 is LGHDT, CDR2 YNNKEL, per germline (reference sequence). The DNA for the CDR3 is TGTGCCAGCACCACCTACGGCGTAACCTACAATGAGCAGTTCTTC. This codes for CASTTYGVTYNEQFF.

This clonotype was detected ten times or more. The rearrangement joins TRBV7-9 to TRBJ2-3; no firm D call. The CDR3 spans 14 residues. V lost 4 bases, J lost 2 bases, and 10 bases lay in between. Germline CDR1 is SEHNR and CDR2 is FQNEAQ (reference sequence). CDR3 DNA sequence: TGTGCCAGCAGCTCACCGACCCACACAGATACGCAGTATTTT. It translates to CASSSPTHTDTQYF.

This clonotype was seen a handful of times. V gene TRBV7-9 combines with J gene TRBJ2-3; 9 bases are a match to TRBD2. With 5 bases clipped from V and 3 bases from J, the junction kept 12 bases outside the gene matches. There are 17 residues in the CDR3. Per the germline V gene, CDR1 is SEHNR and CDR2 is FQNEAQ (reference sequence). CDR3 nucleotides: TGTGCCAGCAGCGACCTGATGTCGGCGGGAGGGACAGATACGCAGTATTTT. It translates to CASSDLMSAGGTDTQYF.

This clonotype was recorded many times. The rearrangement joins TRBV11-2 to TRBJ1-3; no clear D. CDR3 size: 15 residues. The germline V and J ends were trimmed by 0 bases and 0 bases, with 6 bases remaining between them. Germline CDR1 and CDR2: SGHAT and FQNNGV. The DNA of the CDR3 is TGTGCCAGCAGCTTAGATCATGTCTCTGGAAACACCATATATTTT. Its translation: CASSLDHVSGNTIYF.

Regarding this clonotype: The junction departs from germline at one end; a sequencing error may be responsible. The V and J genes are TRBV29-1 and TRBJ1-2; a possible D gene is TRBD1 (5 bases). CDR3 length equals 14 residues. Per germline, CDR1 SQVTM and CDR2 ANQGSEA. DNA of the CDR3: TGCAGCTTTGAACCTCCGGGACCGAACTATGGCTACACCTTC. Amino acids: CSFEPPGPNYGYTF.

This clonotype was seen many times. This chain links TRBV28 with TRBJ1-1; D uncertain. This CDR3 is 16 amino acids long. V was shortened by 5 bases and J by 0 bases, with 16 bases between the two germline ends. Germline assignment: CDR1 MDHEN and CDR2 SYDVKM. The CDR3 coding sequence is TGTGCCAGCAGTACGGAAGAAGGGATTGTGAACACTGAAGCTTTCTTT. Its protein is CASSTEEGIVNTEAFF.

This clonotype was found many times. This chain connects TRBV5-5 to TRBJ2-7; D unclear. Germline V gives CDR1 SGHKS, CDR2 YYEKEE (reference sequence). The CDR3 runs to 16 residues. The V and J ends lost 1 base and 1 base respectively, with 15 bases between them. CDR3 in DNA: TGTGCCAGCAGCTTGAATACGGACGTAGTTTCCTACGAGCAGTACTTC. This codes for CASSLNTDVVSYEQYF.

This clonotype has a count of ten or more. This chain uses TRBV9 with TRBJ2-1; 10 bases align to TRBD2. The V and J ends lost 0 bases and 9 bases, in that order; junction bases with no gene match: 0. Germline V CDR1 and CDR2: SGDLS, YYNGEE. This CDR3 spans 13 amino acids. The CDR3 reads CASSVVAGGEQFF. The CDR3 DNA reads as TGTGCCAGCAGCGTAGTAGCGGGAGGTGAGCAGTTCTTC.

This clonotype was found many times. This chain uses TRBV3-1 with TRBJ2-1; TRBD1 agrees at 8 bases. This CDR3 has 14 amino acids. V shed 0 bases and J 6 bases; nucleotides not matched to a gene: 1. Germline V gives CDR1 LGHDT, CDR2 YNNKEL (reference sequence). The CDR3 spells CASSQDRGLNEQFF. CDR3 sequence (DNA): TGTGCCAGCAGCCAAGACAGGGGGCTCAATGAGCAGTTCTTC.

This clonotype was observed at least ten times. The CDR3 sequence: CASSRSGLAHNEQFF. The CDR3 DNA sequence: TGTGCCAGCAGCCGATCGGGACTAGCCCACAATGAGCAGTTCTTC. V and J are TRBV7-8 and TRBJ2-1, with 9 bases fitting TRBD2. V trimming: 5 bases; J trimming: 5 bases; junction bases outside the gene matches: 7. There are 15 residues in the CDR3. Germline V gene lookup returns CDR1 SGHVS and CDR2 FQNEAQ.